This TCR beta chain is drawn from a study of T cells in Graves' hyperthyroidism and ophthalmopathy. Study-level findings and limits: In simple terms, a model built on 13 V-J features told ophthalmopathy apart from stable hyperthyroidism.

Hyperthyroidism, newly diagnosed and lasting under 2 months, affected patients aged 18 to 65. For the diagnoses, clinical symptoms, serum thyroxine and TRAb, thyroid ultrasound and orbital computed tomography were used. With V trimmed by 3 bases and J by 4 bases, 6 bases remained unmatched. CDR3 length: 15 residues. What was amplified from RNA transcripts were TCR beta CDR3 regions. HTBI primers were employed in a first-round RT-PCR of the TCR CDR3. Via MiXCR, TCRdb re-called the multiplex PCR reads, giving one row per CDR3 protein. The table shows about 280,000 distinct CDR3 sequences, with around a quarter occurring only once. A note on this clonotype: Its antigen is as yet unknown.

Sequences were obtained from blood. The rearrangement joins TRBV12-3 or TRBV12-4 to TRBJ2-7; 10 nucleotides align to TRBD2. The receptor comes from a man in his forties with Graves' hyperthyroidism that later progressed to Graves' ophthalmopathy. The CDR3 loop reads CASSFRTSGDYEQYF. The DNA of the CDR3 is TGTGCCAGCAGTTTCCGGACTAGCGGAGATTACGAGCAGTACTTC.